This entry is about one T cell receptor (beta chain). This entry comes from a study of neoadjuvant anti-PD-1 for oral cavity cancer. Overall study context: Around day 43, patients without progression received a fourth nivolumab dose before surgery.

Noted time point: after neoadjuvant nivolumab, at surgical resection. Analysis of PBMCs was direct, with no culture step. Most PBMC samples had approximately 440 ng input DNA in six replicates. Clones were sequenced by immunoSEQ multiplex PCR, and TCRdb holds only the in-frame ones, with some missing. The sample lists 55,000 to 80,000 clones; less than 90% were seen once. Germline values: CDR1 LNHNV, CDR2 YYDKDF (reference sequence). The CDR3 runs to 13 residues. Trimming took 6 bases from V and 5 from J; bases not matched to a gene: 4. The V call is TRBV15, the J call TRBJ2-1; TRBD2 matches 7 bases. This sample comprised PBMCs, obtained after nivolumab (anti-PD-1) treatment. The receptor was isolated from a person aged 35-79 years with oral cavity squamous cell carcinoma. The CDR3 here is CATRRDYNNEQFF. The CDR3 bases are TGTGCCACCAGGCGGGACTACAACAATGAGCAGTTCTTC.